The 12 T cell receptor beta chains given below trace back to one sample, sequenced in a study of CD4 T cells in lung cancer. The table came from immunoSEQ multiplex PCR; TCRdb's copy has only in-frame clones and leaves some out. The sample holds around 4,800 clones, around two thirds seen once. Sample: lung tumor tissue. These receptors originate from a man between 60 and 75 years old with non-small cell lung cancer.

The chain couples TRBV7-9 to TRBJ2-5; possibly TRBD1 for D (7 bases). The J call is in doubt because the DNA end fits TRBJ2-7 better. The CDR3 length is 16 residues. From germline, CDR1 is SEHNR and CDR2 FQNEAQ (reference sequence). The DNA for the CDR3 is TGTGCCAGCAGCTTAGACAACAGGGGACTCACCTACGAGCAGTACTTC. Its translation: CASSLDNRGLTYEQYF.

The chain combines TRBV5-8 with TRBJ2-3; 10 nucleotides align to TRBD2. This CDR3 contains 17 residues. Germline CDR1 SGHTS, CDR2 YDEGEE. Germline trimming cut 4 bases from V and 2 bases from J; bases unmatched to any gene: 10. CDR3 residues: CASSRLAGGGNTDTQYF. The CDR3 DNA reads TGTGCCAGCAGCCGACTAGCGGGTGGTGGGAACACAGATACGCAGTATTTT.

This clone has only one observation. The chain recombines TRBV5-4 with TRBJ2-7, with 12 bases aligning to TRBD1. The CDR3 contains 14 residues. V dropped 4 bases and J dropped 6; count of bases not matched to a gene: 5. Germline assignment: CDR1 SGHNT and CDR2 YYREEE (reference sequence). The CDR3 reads CASSLGTGGSEQYF. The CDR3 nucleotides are TGTGCCAGCAGCCTAGGGACAGGGGGCTCCGAGCAGTACTTC.

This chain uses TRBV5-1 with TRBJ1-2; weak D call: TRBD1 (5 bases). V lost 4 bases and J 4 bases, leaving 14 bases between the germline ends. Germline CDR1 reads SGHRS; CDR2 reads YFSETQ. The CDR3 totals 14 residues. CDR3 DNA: TGCGCCAGCAGCATCGACGGGAGGGGCTATGGCTACACCTTC. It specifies CASSIDGRGYGYTF.

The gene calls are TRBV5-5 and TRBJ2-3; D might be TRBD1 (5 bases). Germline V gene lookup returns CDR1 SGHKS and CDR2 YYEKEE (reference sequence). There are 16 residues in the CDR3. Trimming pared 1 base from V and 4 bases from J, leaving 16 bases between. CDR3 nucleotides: TGTGCCAGCAGCTTGAGGTATTCCCAGGGTGCAGATACGCAGTATTTT. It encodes CASSLRYSQGADTQYF.

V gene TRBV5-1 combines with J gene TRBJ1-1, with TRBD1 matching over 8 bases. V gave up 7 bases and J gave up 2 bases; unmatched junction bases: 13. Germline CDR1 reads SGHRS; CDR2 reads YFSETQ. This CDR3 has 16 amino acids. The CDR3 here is CASAHGSRGLNTEAFF. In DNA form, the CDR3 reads TGCGCCAGCGCACATGGGTCCAGGGGGCTAAACACTGAAGCTTTCTTT.

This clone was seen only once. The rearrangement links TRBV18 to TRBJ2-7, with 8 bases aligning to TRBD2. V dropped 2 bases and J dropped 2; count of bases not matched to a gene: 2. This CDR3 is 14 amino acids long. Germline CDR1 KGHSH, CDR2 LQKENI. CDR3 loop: CASSPSGRTYEQYF. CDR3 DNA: TGTGCCAGCTCACCAAGCGGGAGAACCTACGAGCAGTACTTC. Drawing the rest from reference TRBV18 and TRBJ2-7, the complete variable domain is NAGVMQNPRHLVRRRGQEARLRCSPMKGHSHVYWYRQLPEEGLKFMVYLQKENIIDESGMPKERFSAEFPKEGPSILRIQQVVRGDSAAYFCASSPSGRTYEQYFGPGTRLTVT.

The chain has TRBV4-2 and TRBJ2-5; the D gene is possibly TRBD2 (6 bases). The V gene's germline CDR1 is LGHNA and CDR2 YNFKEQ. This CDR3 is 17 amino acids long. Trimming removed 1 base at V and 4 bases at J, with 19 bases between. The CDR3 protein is CASSQGGTGEVGETQYF. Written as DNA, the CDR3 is TGTGCCAGCAGCCAAGGCGGTACGGGGGAAGTTGGAGAGACCCAGTACTTC.

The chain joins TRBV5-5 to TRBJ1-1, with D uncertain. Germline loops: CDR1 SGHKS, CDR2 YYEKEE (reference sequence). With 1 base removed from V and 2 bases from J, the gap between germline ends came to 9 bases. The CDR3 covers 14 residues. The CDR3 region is CASSLYTTNTEAFF. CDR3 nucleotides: TGTGCCAGCAGCTTGTACACTACTAACACTGAAGCTTTCTTT.

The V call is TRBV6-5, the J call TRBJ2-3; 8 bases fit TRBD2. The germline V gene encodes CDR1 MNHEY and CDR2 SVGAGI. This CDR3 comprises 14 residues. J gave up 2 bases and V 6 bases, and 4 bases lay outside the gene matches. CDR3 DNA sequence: TGTGCCAGCAGCTTCGGGAGGGTCACAGATACGCAGTATTTT. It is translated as CASSFGRVTDTQYF.

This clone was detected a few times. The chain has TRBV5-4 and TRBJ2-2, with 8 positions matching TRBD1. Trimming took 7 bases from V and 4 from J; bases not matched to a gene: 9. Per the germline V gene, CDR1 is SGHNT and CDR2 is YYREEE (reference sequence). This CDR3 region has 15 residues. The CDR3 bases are TGTGCCAGCCCGAGGTACAGGGGGGCCACCGGGGAGCTGTTTTTT. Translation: CASPRYRGATGELFF.

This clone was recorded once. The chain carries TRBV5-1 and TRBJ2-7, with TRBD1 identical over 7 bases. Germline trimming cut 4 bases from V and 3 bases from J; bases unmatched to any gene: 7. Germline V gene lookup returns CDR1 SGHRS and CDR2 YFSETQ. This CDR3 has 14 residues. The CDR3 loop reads CASSLGQANYEQYF. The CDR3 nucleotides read TGCGCCAGCAGCCTAGGACAGGCAAACTACGAGCAGTACTTC.